This TCR beta chain was sequenced in a study of T-cell memory formation after mild COVID-19. Details on this clonotype: Its cognate antigen is unknown.

Sample barcodes and UMIs were carried by the TCR alpha and TCR beta cDNA libraries that 5'RACE generated with constant-segment primers. TCRdb re-called the 5' RACE reads with MiXCR, one entry per CDR3 protein. Of some 250,000 distinct CDR3 sequences listed, more than 15% were seen once; the top ten hold roughly 23%. General observations from the study: Confirmation was lacking for SARS-CoV-2 specificity of second-wave clones that peaked on day 37. For contracting clones, CD4+ ones sat mainly in CM and EM, CD8+ in EMRA. Certain responding clones were present in pre-infection memory, suggesting participation of cross-reactive memory.

The specimen sequenced was PBMCs or a T cell subset sorted from them (not recorded which). This clonotype was obtained from a man between 18 and 35 years old who had mild COVID-19 (a few samples of this study predate the infection). Cell type and time point are not known.

DNA for the CDR3: TGTGCCAGCAGCTTAGCCCAGGCAACTAATGAAAAACTGTTTTTT. Translation gives CASSLAQATNEKLFF. The rearrangement links TRBV7-2 to TRBJ1-4; no clear D. V dropped 0 bases and J dropped 0 bases, with 5 bases sitting between them. The CDR3 covers 15 residues. Looked up from germline, CDR1 is SGHTA and CDR2 is FQGNSA.